This T cell receptor (beta chain) came from a study of blood T cells in healthy people across ages. Overall study findings and caveats: PBMCs that were unsorted prevented a conclusive naive versus antigen-experienced comparison. Per million T cells, TCR beta diversity dropped roughly linearly as age increased. Aged donors had fewer naive CD4+ cells and lower diversity than long-lived donors.

PCR was performed a second time for about 7 to 11 cycles using a sample-barcoded 5' primer and a J-beta primer mix. One entry per CDR3 protein results from TCRdb running MiXCR on the 5' RACE reads. The data contain 1.5 million to 2 million distinct CDR3 sequences, 28% of them singletons. The germline V and J ends were trimmed by 1 base and 4 bases, with 15 bases remaining between them. The V gene's germline CDR1 is SGHRS and CDR2 YFSETQ. CDR3 size: 15 residues. Notes on this clonotype: What it binds is not known.

This chain joins TRBV5-1 and TRBJ2-7; D not resolved. This clonotype originated in a woman in her 30s in good health. Sequencing input: blood. The CDR3 reads CASSLWLDREYEQYF. In DNA, the CDR3 is TGCGCCAGCAGCTTGTGGCTGGATCGAGAATACGAGCAGTACTTC.